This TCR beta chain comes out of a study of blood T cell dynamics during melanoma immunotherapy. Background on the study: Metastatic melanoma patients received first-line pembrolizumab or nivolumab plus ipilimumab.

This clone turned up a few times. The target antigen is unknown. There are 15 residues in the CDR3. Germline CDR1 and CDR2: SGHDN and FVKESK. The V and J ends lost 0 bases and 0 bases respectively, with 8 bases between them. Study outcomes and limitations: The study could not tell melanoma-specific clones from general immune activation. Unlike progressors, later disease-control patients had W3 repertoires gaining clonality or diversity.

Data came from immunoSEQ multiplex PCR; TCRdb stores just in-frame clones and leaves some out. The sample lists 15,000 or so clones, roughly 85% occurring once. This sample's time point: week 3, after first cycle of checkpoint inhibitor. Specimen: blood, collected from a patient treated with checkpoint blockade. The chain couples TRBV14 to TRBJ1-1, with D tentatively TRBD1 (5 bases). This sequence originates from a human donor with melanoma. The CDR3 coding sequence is TGTGCCAGCAGCCAAGAACCCAGGGTGAACACTGAAGCTTTCTTT. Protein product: CASSQEPRVNTEAFF.